These T cell receptor beta chains were read from a single sample in a study of glioma-infiltrating T cells. TCRdb re-analysed the multiplex PCR reads in MiXCR, keeping a single row per CDR3 protein. The table includes 150,000 to 200,000 distinct CDR3 sequences, approximately 40% detected once. The sequenced sample consisted of glioma tissue, nonneoplastic brain tissue, or PBMCs (not recorded which). The source of these receptors is a human donor with low-grade glioma or glioblastoma, undergoing nonglioma brain surgery, or in good health (not recorded which). Both conserved end residues are part of each CDR3. Fields, in order: J gene, V gene, clone size, D gene, CDR3 protein, CDR3 DNA. A D gene is named only where the DNA matches it firmly. Some rows mark clone size as missing; the rest say once, few, many or name a class of expanded clone.

TRBJ2-1 TRBV4-1 few TRBD2 CAGLAGLSSYNEQFF TGCGCCGGACTAGCGGGGCTGAGCTCCTACAATGAGCAGTTCTTC
TRBJ1-5 TRBV12-3/TRBV12-4 many TRBD1 CASSFTQGDQPQHF TGTGCCAGCAGTTTCACTCAGGGGGATCAGCCCCAGCATTTT
TRBJ2-2 TRBV7-8 many NA CASSLVSGATGELFF TGTGCCAGCAGCTTAGTTTCCGGGGCCACCGGGGAGCTGTTTTTT
TRBJ2-1 TRBV14 few NA CASSQDSVAFNEQFF TGTGCCAGCAGCCAGGACTCGGTTGCGTTTAATGAGCAGTTCTTC
TRBJ2-1 TRBV3-1 NA NA CASSQEPSRHNEQFF TGTGCCAGCAGCCAAGAACCCAGCCGCCACAATGAGCAGTTCTTC
TRBJ2-3 TRBV7-9 few TRBD2 CASGSRDYFTDTQYF TGTGCCAGCGGGTCTCGGGACTACTTTACAGATACGCAGTATTTT
TRBJ2-3 TRBV28 many TRBD2 CASSLAGLAGGHDTQYF TGTGCCAGCAGTTTAGCCGGGCTAGCGGGAGGGCACGATACGCAGTATTTT
TRBJ1-3 TRBV5-1 NA NA CASSVLGAPGNTIYF TGCGCCAGCAGCGTGCTTGGGGCGCCGGGAAACACCATATATTTT
TRBJ2-5 TRBV2 few TRBD1 CASSEADREETQYF TGTGCCAGCAGTGAAGCGGACAGGGAGGAGACCCAGTACTTC
TRBJ2-5 TRBV5-1 NA NA CASSYSREIETQYF TGCGCCAGCAGCTACTCCAGGGAAATTGAGACCCAGTACTTC
TRBJ1-1 TRBV28 many NA CASSPLRANTEAFF TGTGCCAGCAGTCCCCTCAGGGCGAACACTGAAGCTTTCTTT
TRBJ1-1 TRBV7-2 few NA CASSPGTAETRPTEALF TGTGCCAGCAGCCCAGGGACGGCAGAAACCCGGCCCACTGAAGCTTTATTT
TRBJ2-7 TRBV2 NA NA CASSEEDVSSYEQYF TGTGCCAGCAGTGAAGAGGACGTCAGCTCCTACGAGCAGTACTTC
TRBJ2-1 TRBV20-1 NA TRBD1 CSATTQEDRGLNEQFF TGCAGTGCCACAACCCAGGAGGACAGGGGGCTCAATGAGCAGTTCTTC
TRBJ1-1 TRBV15 many TRBD1 CATRGEGGFWTEAFF TGTGCCACCAGGGGTGAAGGGGGCTTCTGGACTGAAGCTTTCTTT
TRBJ1-5 TRBV19 NA NA CASSKNTGLKQPQHF TGTGCCAGTAGCAAAAACACAGGGCTGAAACAGCCCCAGCATTTT
TRBJ1-2 TRBV7-9 many NA CASRAVGRDWGYTF TGTGCCAGCAGAGCCGTGGGCAGGGATTGGGGCTACACCTTC
TRBJ2-3 TRBV5-4 few NA CASSLALDPDTQYF TGTGCCAGCAGCTTGGCACTAGACCCAGATACGCAGTATTTT
TRBJ2-1 TRBV19 NA NA CASSIGRAYNDQFF TGTGCCAGTAGTATTGGCAGGGCGTACAATGATCAGTTCTTC
TRBJ1-1 TRBV7-8 many NA CASSYTRNTEAFF TGTGCCAGCAGCTATACGAGGAACACTGAAGCTTTCTTT
TRBJ2-7 TRBV7-9 few NA CASSLGGTQGYEQYF TGTGCCAGCAGCTTAGGCGGGACGCAGGGGTACGAGCAGTACTTC
TRBJ2-1 TRBV28 many NA CASSSPRLGRIAEQFF TGTGCCAGCAGTTCGCCCCGACTAGGGAGGATTGCTGAGCAGTTCTTC
TRBJ2-5 TRBV18 few TRBD1 CASSRQGSQETQYF TGTGCCAGCTCACGACAGGGATCGCAAGAGACCCAGTACTTC
TRBJ1-5 TRBV6-1 many TRBD1 CAGARQGYQPQHF TGTGCCGGCGCAAGACAGGGATATCAGCCCCAGCATTTT
TRBJ2-6 TRBV28 many NA CASSLSLAGANVLTF TGTGCCAGCAGTTTATCCCTCGCCGGGGCCAACGTCCTGACTTTC
TRBJ2-7 TRBV6-2/TRBV6-3 NA TRBD1 CASSFRQGADEQYF TGTGCCAGCAGTTTCCGACAGGGGGCCGACGAGCAGTACTTC
TRBJ2-7 TRBV4-3 NA TRBD2 CASRQDVLAGVEKYF TGCGCCAGCAGACAAGATGTCCTAGCGGGAGTAGAGAAGTACTTC
TRBJ2-1 TRBV6-2/TRBV6-3 NA TRBD2 CASQTSEGYNEEFF TGTGCCAGCCAGACTAGCGAGGGATACAATGAGGAGTTCTTC
TRBJ2-3 TRBV14 once NA CASSPSTGTQYF TGTGCCAGCTCCCCTAGCACAGGTACGCAGTATTTT
TRBJ1-4 TRBV6-5 once NA CASSLSREKLFF TGTGCCAGCAGTTTGTCTCGAGAAAAACTGTTTTTT
TRBJ2-3 TRBV28 NA TRBD2 CASILTSGGTYTQYF TGTGCCAGCATTTTAACTAGCGGGGGCACATATACGCAGTATTTT
TRBJ2-1 TRBV2 NA TRBD2 CASSEASSGRAYEQFF TGTGCCAGCAGTGAGGCCTCTAGCGGGAGGGCCTATGAGCAGTTCTTC
TRBJ2-1 TRBV6-1 many TRBD2 CASSFATTSGSNDEQFF TGTGCCAGCAGTTTCGCCACGACTAGCGGGAGTAACGATGAGCAGTTCTTC
TRBJ2-1 TRBV3-1 NA NA CASSQVIGQYNEQFF TGTGCCAGCAGCCAAGTAATAGGACAGTACAATGAGCAGTTCTTC
TRBJ2-7 TRBV2 few TRBD2 CASSGTGLAGAYEQYF TGTGCCAGCAGTGGTACCGGACTAGCGGGAGCCTACGAGCAGTACTTC
TRBJ2-3 TRBV29-1 NA TRBD1 CTVSRQGVGDTQYF TGCACCGTCAGTAGGCAGGGGGTCGGAGATACGCAGTATTTT
TRBJ2-7 TRBV2 few NA CASRTDSYEQYF TGTGCCAGCAGGACGGACTCCTACGAGCAGTACTTC
TRBJ2-5 TRBV28 NA NA CASSPGKYQETQYF TGTGCCAGCAGTCCCGGGAAGTACCAAGAGACCCAGTACTTC
TRBJ2-5 TRBV7-9 NA NA CASSWGVQETQYF TGTGCCAGCAGCTGGGGCGTACAAGAGACCCAGTACTTC
TRBJ2-1 TRBV2 NA TRBD1 CASSEIQGANEQFF TGTGCCAGCAGTGAGATACAGGGGGCGAATGAGCAGTTCTTC
TRBJ1-5 TRBV29-1 once NA CSVESTGEPNQPQHF TGCAGCGTTGAATCGACGGGGGAACCCAATCAGCCCCAGCATTTT
TRBJ1-5 TRBV30 NA TRBD1 CVWSPTGGQPQHF TGTGTCTGGAGTCCGACAGGGGGTCAGCCCCAGCATTTT
TRBJ2-7 TRBV7-9 NA NA CASSLDHASYEQYF TGTGCCAGCAGCTTAGACCACGCCTCCTACGAGCAGTACTTC
TRBJ2-3 TRBV7-2 NA NA CASSLMRQDTQYF TGTGCCAGCAGCTTAATGCGGCAAGATACGCAGTATTTT
TRBJ1-1 TRBV28 many NA CASSSLRGVSAEAFF TGTGCCAGCAGTTCCCTCAGGGGAGTGTCCGCTGAAGCTTTCTTT
TRBJ2-7 TRBV28 many NA CASSQQGLQYF TGTGCCAGCAGTCAGCAAGGACTCCAGTACTTC
TRBJ1-1 TRBV6-6 NA NA CAIRPGLKYTEAFF TGTGCCATCAGACCGGGACTGAAATACACTGAAGCTTTCTTT
TRBJ1-1 TRBV29-1 NA NA CSVEEAMHTEAFF TGCAGCGTTGAAGAGGCCATGCACACTGAAGCTTTCTTT
TRBJ2-1 TRBV12-3/TRBV12-4 few NA CASSLGVYNEQFF TGTGCCAGCAGTCTGGGAGTTTACAATGAGCAGTTCTTC
TRBJ2-2 TRBV28 many NA CASSLGWRRTGELFF TGTGCCAGCAGTTTAGGGTGGAGACGCACCGGGGAGCTGTTTTTT
TRBJ2-5 TRBV7-9 NA NA CASSVGFRGLQETQYF TGTGCCAGCAGCGTAGGTTTTAGAGGGCTCCAAGAGACCCAGTACTTC